Each of the 12 T cell receptor beta chains below was sequenced from the same sample in a study of PD-L1 blockade in urothelial cancer. Assay used: immunoSEQ multiplex PCR; TCRdb lists only in-frame clones, some missing. The sample records over 70,000 clones, around four fifths being singletons. Described time point: peripheral blood 6 weeks after treatment start. The material sequenced was PBMCs, taken around atezolizumab (anti-PD-L1) treatment. These receptors came from a man in his 70s with urothelial cancer.

This clone has just a few counts. V usage is TRBV7-2 and J usage is TRBJ2-6; D remains ambiguous. There are 17 residues in the CDR3. V gave up 0 bases and J gave up 0 bases, with 9 bases separating them. The germline V gene encodes CDR1 SGHTA and CDR2 FQGNSA. CDR3 loop: CASSLARVASGANVLTF. The CDR3 DNA is TGTGCCAGCAGCTTAGCTCGGGTCGCCTCTGGGGCCAACGTCCTGACTTTC.

The genes are TRBV6-4 and TRBJ2-1, with TRBD2 identical over 10 bases. Germline values: CDR1 MRHNA, CDR2 SNTAGT. Germline trimming cut 4 bases from V and 7 bases from J; bases unmatched to any gene: 10. This CDR3 has 16 residues. DNA of the CDR3: TGTGCCAGCAGTGGTTCGCCAGCGGGGGGGCGGAATGAGCAGTTCTTC. Translated: CASSGSPAGGRNEQFF.

This clone was found once. This chain uses TRBV4-2 with TRBJ2-1; D perhaps matches TRBD1 (5 bases). The V end lost 0 bases, the J end lost 4 bases, and 13 bases lay between the germline ends. CDR3 length: 16 amino acids. Germline V gene sequence: CDR1 LGHNA, CDR2 YNFKEQ. CDR3 amino acids: CASSQDTPRTYNEQFF. The CDR3 DNA sequence: TGTGCCAGCAGCCAAGACACTCCGCGGACATACAATGAGCAGTTCTTC.

V gene TRBV5-3 combines with J gene TRBJ2-5, with 12 bases that match TRBD2. TRBV5-3 is reported as an ORF; its role is uncertain. Trimming cost V 3 bases and J 4 bases; bases outside gene matches: 19. This CDR3 contains 20 residues. The CDR3: CARSSGGSLLAGGLRETQYF. CDR3 nucleotide sequence: TGTGCCAGAAGCTCCGGAGGGTCCCTGCTAGCGGGGGGGCTTCGAGAGACCCAGTACTTC.

The chain recombines TRBV29-1 with TRBJ1-4; D perhaps matches TRBD1 (6 bases). Germline CDR1 SQVTM, CDR2 ANQGSEA. The CDR3 spans 17 residues. V was trimmed by 3 bases and J by 7 bases, leaving 24 bases between them. The CDR3 bases are TGCAGCGTTGATCCTCTTCCCCAGCCAGGGGCGGGTGAAAAACTGTTTTTT. It yields the protein CSVDPLPQPGAGEKLFF.

The chain carries TRBV7-9 and TRBJ2-1; 14 positions agree with TRBD2. The germline gives CDR1 SEHNR, CDR2 FQNEAQ (reference sequence). CDR3 size: 15 residues. V trimming: 6 bases; J trimming: 8 bases; junction bases outside the gene matches: 6. The chain's CDR3 is CASSLGTSGSHEQFF. The CDR3, as DNA: TGTGCCAGCAGTCTCGGGACTAGCGGGAGTCATGAGCAGTTCTTC. Looking up the rest from reference TRBV7-9 and TRBJ2-1 gives the full variable domain: DTGVSQNPRHKITKRGQNVTFRCDPISEHNRLYWYRQTLGQGPEFLTYFQNEAQLEKSRLLSDRFSAERPKGSFSTLEIQRTEQGDSAMYLCASSLGTSGSHEQFFGPGTRLTVL.

A few counts support this clone. The chain has TRBV5-1 and TRBJ2-3; D perhaps matches TRBD1 (6 bases). The germline CDR1 and CDR2 sequences are SGHRS and YFSETQ. This CDR3 has 14 amino acids. V was cut by 0 bases and J by 5 bases, with 10 bases left in between. CDR3 in DNA: TGCGCCAGCAGCTTGGGCCAAGGGGGAGATACGCAGTATTTT. It translates to CASSLGQGGDTQYF. Variable domain in full (rest from reference TRBV5-1 and TRBJ2-3): KAGVTQTPRYLIKTRGQQVTLSCSPISGHRSVSWYQQTPGQGLQFLFEYFSETQRNKGNFPGRFSGRQFSNSRSEMNVSTLELGDSALYLCASSLGQGGDTQYFGPGTRLTVL.

The genes are TRBV10-3 and TRBJ2-5, with 8 positions matching TRBD1. The CDR3 extends over 19 amino acids. The junction had 14 bases not matched to a gene; V was cut back by 2 bases and J by 0 bases. The germline gives CDR1 ENHRY, CDR2 SYGVKD. CDR3 amino acids: CAISEPGTGLPTNQETQYF. The CDR3 nucleotides read TGTGCCATCAGTGAGCCAGGGACAGGCCTCCCAACCAACCAAGAGACCCAGTACTTC.

This clone was counted a single time. This chain links TRBV7-9 with TRBJ2-3; maybe TRBD2 (5 bases). V lost 4 bases to trimming and J lost 2 bases, with 10 bases between them. CDR1 is SEHNR and CDR2 is FQNEAQ in the germline V gene (reference sequence). The CDR3 totals 14 residues. The CDR3 coding sequence is TGTGCCAGCAGCTCCGGGATCCACACAGATACGCAGTATTTT. This encodes CASSSGIHTDTQYF. The whole variable domain, remainder taken from reference TRBV7-9 and TRBJ2-3, is DTGVSQNPRHKITKRGQNVTFRCDPISEHNRLYWYRQTLGQGPEFLTYFQNEAQLEKSRLLSDRFSAERPKGSFSTLEIQRTEQGDSAMYLCASSSGIHTDTQYFGPGTRLTVL.

The V gene is TRBV2, the J gene TRBJ2-3; TRBD2 is a possible D gene (7 bases). CDR3 size: 15 residues. V was cut by 6 bases and J by 1 base, with 14 bases left in between. Germline CDR1 and CDR2: SNHLY and FYNNEI. The CDR3 region is CASRTGGSGTDTQYF. The CDR3 region has the DNA TGTGCCAGCAGGACGGGGGGCAGTGGCACAGATACGCAGTATTTT.

CDR3 nucleotide sequence: TGTGCCAGCAGCCCCGGGACAGGAATAGGGTATGGCTACACCTTC. Its protein is CASSPGTGIGYGYTF. V is TRBV11-2 and J is TRBJ1-2; 8 positions agree with TRBD1. Trimming took 5 bases from V and 5 from J; bases not matched to a gene: 10. The germline V gene has CDR1 SGHAT and CDR2 FQNNGV. The CDR3 runs 15 residues.

V is TRBV7-2 and J is TRBJ2-5; TRBD2 might be the D (5 bases). The CDR3 has 14 residues. Between the trimmed V and J ends, which lost 1 base and 5 bases, there was a span of 11 bases. Germline assignment: CDR1 SGHTA and CDR2 FQGNSA. Here the CDR3 reads CASSLVSGGETQYF. Written as DNA, the CDR3 is TGTGCCAGCAGCTTAGTTTCCGGCGGGGAGACCCAGTACTTC.